These 20 T cell receptor beta chains were sequenced from one sample in a study of blood T cell repertoires in COVID-19. Assay used: immunoSEQ multiplex PCR; TCRdb lists only in-frame clones, some missing. The sample consists of about 34,000 clones, 81% of them appearing once. What was sequenced was peripheral blood. Receptor source: a man between 65 and 80 years old with COVID-19, enrolled during active disease.

The V and J genes are TRBV16 and TRBJ2-5; D ambiguous. V lost 0 bases to trimming and J lost 5 bases, with 4 bases between them. The CDR3 loop spans 12 amino acids. The V gene's germline CDR1 is KGHSY and CDR2 FQNENV. The CDR3 DNA is TGTGCCAGCAGCCAATCGAGCGAGACCCAGTACTTC. Amino acids: CASSQSSETQYF.

V gene TRBV15 combines with J gene TRBJ1-6, with 9 bases aligning to TRBD1. Trimming took 8 bases from V and 6 from J; bases not matched to a gene: 2. This CDR3 region has 13 residues. From germline, CDR1 is LNHNV and CDR2 YYDKDF (reference sequence). CDR3 sequence (DNA): TGTGCCACCTCGGGACAGGGTAATTCACCCCTCCACTTT. It encodes CATSGQGNSPLHF.

The chain combines TRBV5-1 with TRBJ1-2; 7 bases map to TRBD1. This CDR3 is built from 14 residues. Germline V gene sequence: CDR1 SGHRS, CDR2 YFSETQ. Trimming took 4 bases from V and 0 from J; bases not matched to a gene: 3. Here the CDR3 reads CASSLGQSNYGYTF. CDR3 DNA sequence: TGCGCCAGCAGCCTGGGACAGTCTAACTATGGCTACACCTTC.

This chain joins TRBV27 and TRBJ1-2; TRBD1 matches at 7 bases. This CDR3 contains 13 residues. V was pared by 6 bases and J by 8 bases, with 9 bases of the junction left unmatched. CDR1 is MNHEY, CDR2 SMNVEV, per germline (reference sequence). DNA for the CDR3: TGTGCCAGCAGGAGACGGGACAGAGTAGGCTACACCTTC. Translating it yields CASRRRDRVGYTF.

This chain connects TRBV5-5 to TRBJ2-3; 7 nucleotides align to TRBD1. The CDR3 has 14 amino acids. V gave up 4 bases and J gave up 6 bases; unmatched junction bases: 8. CDR1 is SGHKS, CDR2 YYEKEE, per germline (reference sequence). This CDR3 is CASSQTGLGDTQYF. CDR3 sequence (DNA): TGTGCCAGCAGCCAGACAGGGCTGGGCGATACGCAGTATTTT. Filled out from reference TRBV5-5 and TRBJ2-3, the complete variable domain reads DAGVTQSPTHLIKTRGQQVTLRCSPISGHKSVSWYQQVLGQGPQFIFQYYEKEERGRGNFPDRFSARQFPNYSSELNVNALLLGDSALYLCASSQTGLGDTQYFGPGTRLTVL.

This chain joins TRBV6-2 or TRBV6-3 and TRBJ2-7; D gene ambiguous. The V end lost 5 bases, the J end lost 5 bases, and 10 bases lay between the germline ends. Germline loops: CDR1 MNHEY, CDR2 SVGEGT. This CDR3 comprises 12 residues. Here the CDR3 reads CASSRRLDEQYF. DNA of the CDR3: TGTGCCAGCAGTAGGAGATTGGACGAGCAGTACTTC.

The chain carries TRBV4-3 and TRBJ2-2; perhaps TRBD2 as D (5 bases). The germline gives CDR1 LGHNA, CDR2 YSLEER. Deletions cut 3 bases from V and 8 bases from J, with 16 bases between. This CDR3 comprises 15 residues. The DNA of the CDR3 is TGCGCCAGCAGCCAGGAAGGCGTGGGAGCTGGGGAGCTGTTTTTT. The encoded protein is CASSQEGVGAGELFF.

The CDR3 reads CASSFGTGFDTGELFF. DNA for the CDR3: TGTGCCAGCAGCTTCGGGACAGGGTTTGACACCGGGGAGCTGTTTTTT. This rearrangement joins TRBV5-8 to TRBJ2-2; 9 bases map to TRBD1. With V trimmed by 2 bases and J by 3 bases, 5 bases remained unmatched. CDR1 and CDR2 (germline): SGHTS, YDEGEE. The CDR3 has 16 residues.

The CDR3 sequence: CASSLLSRNTEAFF. The CDR3 DNA reads TGTGCCAGCAGTTTATTATCCAGGAACACTGAAGCTTTCTTT. The rearrangement uses TRBV28 and TRBJ1-1, with no clear D. The V end was cut by 1 base, the J end by 1 base, with 7 bases between. The CDR3 is 14 residues long. Germline values: CDR1 MDHEN, CDR2 SYDVKM.

This clone was detected only once. CDR3 protein: CASSLRLAGDVPTEQYF. The CDR3 DNA reads as TGTGCCAGCAGCTTGAGGCTAGCGGGAGATGTGCCTACCGAGCAGTACTTC. The chain couples TRBV5-6 to TRBJ2-7, with 10 bases matching TRBD2. Germline CDR1 and CDR2: SGHDT and YYEEEE. V lost 1 base to trimming and J lost 6 bases; unmatched junction nucleotides: 13. This CDR3 is 17 amino acids long. Combining the CDR3 with reference TRBV5-6 and TRBJ2-7 gives the whole variable domain DAGVTQSPTHLIKTRGQQVTLRCSPKSGHDTVSWYQQALGQGPQFIFQYYEEEERQRGNFPDRFSGHQFPNYSSELNVNALLLGDSALYLCASSLRLAGDVPTEQYFGPGTRLTVT.

The rearrangement joins TRBV11-3 to TRBJ2-7; perhaps TRBD2 as D (5 bases). The CDR3 is 14 amino acids. The V and J ends lost 3 bases and 5 bases respectively, with 14 bases between them. The germline V gene encodes CDR1 SGHNT and CDR2 YENEEA. This CDR3 reads CASSFGPGSDEQYF. The CDR3 DNA reads TGTGCCAGCAGCTTTGGGCCGGGATCCGACGAGCAGTACTTC.

The rearrangement links TRBV9 to TRBJ2-3; 10 nucleotides align to TRBD2. In germline, CDR1 is SGDLS, CDR2 YYNGEE. CDR3 length: 15 residues. V shed 0 bases and J 5 bases; nucleotides not matched to a gene: 3. The CDR3 coding sequence is TGTGCCAGCAGCGTAGAAAGCGGGAGGGTAGATACGCAGTATTTT. Encoded protein: CASSVESGRVDTQYF.

The rearrangement links TRBV11-2 to TRBJ2-4; 10 bases agree with TRBD1. With 2 bases clipped from V and 2 bases from J, the junction kept 6 bases outside the gene matches. The V gene's germline CDR1 is SGHAT and CDR2 FQNNGV. The length of the CDR3 is 17 residues. The CDR3 spells CASSLTTGGASKNIQYF. The DNA for the CDR3 is TGTGCCAGCAGCTTAACGACAGGGGGCGCGTCCAAAAACATTCAGTACTTC.

This clone appeared a few times. The chain recombines TRBV18 with TRBJ1-5, with a tentative D call TRBD1 (5 bases). CDR3 length: 14 residues. From germline, CDR1 is KGHSH and CDR2 LQKENI. V was cut by 3 bases and J by 5 bases, with 11 bases left in between. CDR3 loop: CASSPGGAHQPQHF. The DNA of the CDR3 is TGTGCCAGCTCACCGGGAGGGGCTCATCAGCCCCAGCATTTT.

This clone appeared a few times. The V call is TRBV2, the J call TRBJ1-6; D is perhaps TRBD1 (6 bases). V was clipped by 6 bases and J by 8 bases, with 8 bases between them. The CDR3 length is 12 residues. CDR1 and CDR2 from the germline V gene are SNHLY and FYNNEI. The chain's CDR3 is CASRQGDSPLHF. The CDR3 coding sequence is TGTGCCAGCAGACAGGGTGATTCACCCCTCCACTTT.

The chain couples TRBV30 to TRBJ1-4, with a possible D match to TRBD1 (5 bases). Germline CDR1 is GTSNPN and CDR2 is SVGIG (reference sequence). The CDR3 loop spans 15 amino acids. V was clipped by 4 bases and J by 0 bases, with 12 bases between them. The CDR3 is CAWKIGDATNEKLFF. The CDR3 DNA is TGTGCCTGGAAAATAGGGGATGCAACTAATGAAAAACTGTTTTTT. Full variable domain (missing parts from reference TRBV30 and TRBJ1-4): SQTIHQWPATLVQPVGSPLSLECTVEGTSNPNLYWYRQAAGRGLQLLFYSVGIGQISSEVPQNLSASRPQDRQFILSSKKLLLSDSGFYLCAWKIGDATNEKLFFGSGTQLSVL.

The chain carries TRBV15 and TRBJ1-4; 9 positions match TRBD1. Losses at the gene ends were 5 bases for V and 8 bases for J; bases not matched to a gene: 9. CDR3 length: 15 amino acids. Germline V gene data show CDR1 as LNHNV and CDR2 as YYDKDF (reference sequence). CDR3 in amino acids: CATSPRGTGTEKLFF. Written as DNA, the CDR3 is TGTGCCACCAGCCCGAGGGGGACAGGGACCGAAAAACTGTTTTTT.

The V gene is TRBV30, the J gene TRBJ2-1; D may be TRBD2 (6 bases). Germline V gives CDR1 GTSNPN, CDR2 SVGIG (reference sequence). Trimming stripped 5 bases from V and 3 bases from J, with 17 bases between. The CDR3 contains 15 residues. The CDR3 nucleotides read TGTGCCTGGGGAGTCGGACTACCTGGCTACAATGAGCAGTTCTTC. It encodes CAWGVGLPGYNEQFF.

This rearrangement joins TRBV19 to TRBJ1-5; D may be TRBD1 (5 bases). Germline values: CDR1 LNHDA, CDR2 SQIVND (reference sequence). The CDR3 has 15 amino acids. Trimming left V 5 bases short and J 8 bases short, with 19 bases between. CDR3 loop: CASSSPRRDLEPQHF. Here the CDR3 DNA reads TGTGCCAGTAGTTCCCCCCGCCGGGACTTGGAGCCCCAGCATTTT.

The V call is TRBV4-3, the J call TRBJ1-6; possible D gene TRBD1, 5 bases. The CDR3 totals 16 residues. Germline-derived CDR1 and CDR2 are LGHNA and YSLEER. Trimming left V 1 base short and J 5 bases short, with 12 bases between. The CDR3 spells CASSQASTADNSPLHF. The CDR3 region has the DNA TGCGCCAGCAGCCAAGCTTCGACAGCCGATAATTCACCCCTCCACTTT.